This T cell receptor (beta chain) originates from a study of blood T cell repertoires in COVID-19. On the study more broadly: Acute-phase and convalescent COVID-19 samples originated in the United States, Italy and Spain. Sample material is recorded as cDNA or gDNA derived from T cells, B-cell-depleted T cells, or PBMCs.

The CDR3 totals 14 residues. Germline V CDR1 and CDR2: SGHDT, YYEEEE. Trimming cost V 7 bases and J 4 bases, with 16 bases left between them. Original processing notes: Researchers report that nucleated cell counts were estimated from reference gene primer amplification. Here immunoSEQ multiplex PCR was the method, and the copy in TCRdb shows in-frame clones only, minus some. V, J and clone size are taken as reported in that table, and D and trimming were inferred from the DNA itself. Of around 12,000 clones detected, around 89% appear once; the ten largest clones hold more than 20%. This TCR was recovered from a human donor with active COVID-19. The donor label of this sample is uncertain. The source material was peripheral blood. The chain recombines TRBV5-6 with TRBJ2-3; no clear D. CDR3 loop: CASRLLGRSDTQYF. The CDR3 DNA reads TGTGCCAGCCGGCTCCTAGGTCGATCAGATACGCAGTATTTT.